The 10 T cell receptor beta chains reported below all come from one sample, sequenced in a study of regulatory T cells in long-lasting Graves disease (dated by TCRdb to about 2021). The time point label, read with the paper, signifies: newly diagnosed GD, antithyroid drugs for less than 3 months. For both TCR sequencing and RNA sequencing, RNA was extracted from PBMCs in TRIzol. To prepare the library, multiplex PCR was applied. The sequencer listed for this sample is Illumina HiSeq 4000. To build TCR beta libraries, CDR3 regions were amplified by Arm-PCR using iRepertoire HTBI primers. The public reads were quality trimmed at Q25 with fastp and then assembled into clones with MiXCR by TCRdb, keeping productive beta chains. Rows with a matching CDR3 protein are joined into one entry that keeps the most common DNA and genes. This sample has roughly 420,000 distinct CDR3 sequences in its table, and around 17% of those were observed once. The ten largest clones take up about 23% of the sample.

These records were also assigned to another study, of T cells in Graves' hyperthyroidism and ophthalmopathy.

Sequences were derived from peripheral blood mononuclear cells (PBMCs), sampled at new diagnosis, from a patient treated with antithyroid drugs. These receptors came from a woman aged 18-35 years with Graves disease. Donor details come from another sample of the same person, matched by shared clones.

This clonotype was counted at least ten times. The junction departs from the called germline gene at one end, perhaps through a read error. The chain carries TRBV10-3 and TRBJ1-5; maybe TRBD1 (5 bases). Per the germline V gene, CDR1 is ENHRY and CDR2 is SYGVKD. This CDR3 contains 11 residues. CDR3 protein: CAISESTDDFF. CDR3 coding DNA: TGTGCCATCAGTGAGTCGACAGATGATTTTTTT.

J is TRBJ2-1 and V is TRBV27; 10 bases are shared with TRBD2. The junction had 13 bases not matched to a gene; V was cut back by 5 bases and J by 3 bases. Germline values: CDR1 MNHEY, CDR2 SMNVEV (reference sequence). CDR3 length: 18 residues. The CDR3 bases are TGTGCCAGCAGTGCCAAACCCCGGACTAGCGGAATCTACAATGAGCAGTTCTTC. It yields the protein CASSAKPRTSGIYNEQFF.

This clonotype was found many times. The CDR3 coding sequence is TGTGCCAGCAGTCCCCGCCGGACTAGCGGGTCATACAATGAGCAGTTCTTC. Protein product: CASSPRRTSGSYNEQFF. The rearrangement joins TRBV12-3 or TRBV12-4 to TRBJ2-1; TRBD2 matches 11 bases. The CDR3 length is 17 residues. After removal of 5 bases from V and 4 bases from J, the junction contained 10 bases not matched to a gene.

The genes are TRBV12-3 or TRBV12-4 and TRBJ1-1; a weak D match, TRBD1 (6 bases). The ends were cut back, 7 bases at V and 10 bases at J, with 19 bases in the middle. The length of the CDR3 is 13 residues. CDR3 nucleotide sequence: TGTGCCAGCACCGGAACGGGGGCACTTGGAGCTTTCTTT. Its translation: CASTGTGALGAFF.

The table lists this clonotype with many counts. This sequence joins TRBV28 and TRBJ2-7; possible D gene TRBD1, 6 bases. The CDR3 is made up of 16 amino acids. V was pared by 7 bases and J by 3 bases, with 22 bases between. In germline, CDR1 is MDHEN, CDR2 SYDVKM. CDR3 sequence reads: CASTTNGGRGVYEQYF. For the CDR3, the DNA is TGTGCCAGCACAACCAATGGGGGCAGGGGAGTCTACGAGCAGTACTTC.

This clonotype was counted ten times or more. The V gene is TRBV7-2, the J gene TRBJ2-1; D remains unclear. The J call could be wrong; TRBJ2-5 is a better fit for the DNA end. This CDR3 has 14 residues. Germline values: CDR1 SGHTA, CDR2 FQGNSA. Written as DNA, the CDR3 is TGTGCCAGCAGCTTAGTTTTGGCTGGAAGGGCCCAGTACTTC. This gives the protein CASSLVLAGRAQYF.

Concerning this clonotype: One base away lies a much larger clone, so this may be a sequencing read error. This chain uses TRBV6-1 with TRBJ2-1, with 10 bases lining up with TRBD2. CDR1 MNHNS and CDR2 SASEGT come from the germline V gene. CDR3 length equals 15 residues. CDR3 in DNA: TGTGCCAGCAGTAAGCTAGCGGGGGCCTACAATGAGCGGTTCTTC. It is translated as CASSKLAGAYNERFF.

This clonotype was recorded at least ten times. The gene calls are TRBV3-1 and TRBJ1-1; D is perhaps TRBD1 (6 bases). The ends were cut back, 4 bases at V and 0 bases at J, with 12 bases in the middle. Germline V gives CDR1 LGHDT, CDR2 YNNKEL (reference sequence). The CDR3 is made up of 15 amino acids. CDR3 in amino acids: CASSPRGRMNTEAFF. The CDR3 DNA reads TGTGCCAGCAGCCCCAGGGGACGGATGAACACTGAAGCTTTCTTT.

This chain connects TRBV5-1 to TRBJ2-7; the D gene is possibly TRBD2 (5 bases). The V end lost 0 bases, the J end lost 3 bases, and 13 bases lay between the germline ends. The CDR3 totals 15 residues. The germline V gene encodes CDR1 SGHRS and CDR2 YFSETQ. DNA for the CDR3: TGCGCCAGCAGCTTGGCCGGGGAAGGACTCTACGAGCAGTACTTC. Encoded protein: CASSLAGEGLYEQYF. The entire variable domain, with the rest obtained from reference TRBV5-1 and TRBJ2-7, is as follows: KAGVTQTPRYLIKTRGQQVTLSCSPISGHRSVSWYQQTPGQGLQFLFEYFSETQRNKGNFPGRFSGRQFSNSRSEMNVSTLELGDSALYLCASSLAGEGLYEQYFGPGTRLTVT.

This clonotype was observed many times. The chain is built from TRBV20-1 and TRBJ2-7; a possible D gene is TRBD2 (5 bases). Trimming pared 5 bases from V and 2 bases from J, leaving 19 bases between. The germline V gene encodes CDR1 DFQATT and CDR2 SNEGSKA (reference sequence). CDR3 size: 15 residues. Here the CDR3 reads CSAPTEDLLAYEQYF. CDR3 coding DNA: TGCAGTGCTCCGACGGAGGACCTACTTGCCTACGAGCAGTACTTC.